This paragraph covers one T cell receptor (beta chain) sequence. TCR beta was sequenced from blood CD8+ and CD4+ T cells. The sample belongs to a study of CD8 T cells in Susac syndrome. V lost 5 bases to trimming and J lost 3 bases; unmatched junction nucleotides: 13. Germline lookup yields CDR1 SNHLY and CDR2 FYNNEI. CDR3 length: 17 residues. An amount of RNA that ranged from roughly 0.5 to 1 ug was reverse transcribed with random hexamers. MiXCR was run by TCRdb on the immunoSEQ multiplex PCR reads, yielding one entry per CDR3 protein. Of 150,000 to 200,000 distinct CDR3 sequences in the sample, roughly 94% were seen once.

The sample was CD4+ T cells from PBMCs. This chain connects TRBV2 to TRBJ2-7; 10 bases align to TRBD1. The sequence was collected from a human donor with multiple sclerosis. The CDR3 DNA sequence: TGTGCCAGCAGTCCGGACAGGGGGGGGACTAGGGTCTACGAGCAGTACTTC. Residues: CASSPDRGGTRVYEQYF.